The rows below give T cell receptor beta chains drawn from one sample of a study of CD8 T cells in ankylosing spondylitis. TCRdb recomputed calls from the 5' RACE reads with MiXCR, one row per CDR3 protein. This sample has 250,000 or so distinct CDR3 sequences; 15% to 20% occur once, and the top ten carry over 25%. The sample consisted of blood, either unsorted or a sorted T cell fraction (not recorded which). These receptors were taken from a male donor with ankylosing spondylitis or in good health (not recorded which). Both conserved end residues are part of each CDR3. The order of the fields is D gene, J gene, V gene, clone size, CDR3 DNA, CDR3 protein. The D gene is left open where the match is weak. The size of a clone is reported for some rows only, either as once, few or many, or as a class for expanded clones.

TRBD1	TRBJ2-1	TRBV4-3	few	TGCGCCAGCAGCCAATCGGGGACAGTTGGCTCCTACAATGAGCAGTTCTTC	CASSQSGTVGSYNEQFF
NA	TRBJ2-1	TRBV29-1	NA	TGCAGCGTTGAAGTTCCATCCTACAATGAGCAGTTCTTC	CSVEVPSYNEQFF
NA	TRBJ1-5	TRBV4-1	NA	TGCGCCAGCAGCCAAGATCCGGTGGAGCGGGGGAGCAATCAGCCCCAGCATTTT	CASSQDPVERGSNQPQHF
TRBD1	TRBJ1-1	TRBV9	NA	TGTGCCAGCAGCGTCAGGGGGATCAACACTGAAGCTTTCTTT	CASSVRGINTEAFF
TRBD2	TRBJ2-2	TRBV4-2	few	TGTGCCAGCAGCCAAATTAGCGGGAGAGTAAACACCGGGGAGCTGTTTTTT	CASSQISGRVNTGELFF
TRBD2	TRBJ2-3	TRBV4-3	NA	TGCGCCAGCAGCCAAGAACGGCGCGGGAGTTTCACAGATACGCAGTATTTT	CASSQERRGSFTDTQYF
NA	TRBJ2-5	TRBV10-2	NA	TGCGCCAGCAGTGGGCAGGGCCGCCAAGAGACCCAGTACTTC	CASSGQGRQETQYF
NA	TRBJ1-2	TRBV12-3/TRBV12-4	NA	TGTGCCAGCAGTGCCCTTGTGGGGGGCAATGGCTACACCTTC	CASSALVGGNGYTF
NA	TRBJ2-3	TRBV5-1	few	TGCGCCAGCAGCTTGGTAACCTACTCCTTCACAGATACGCAGTATTTT	CASSLVTYSFTDTQYF
NA	TRBJ2-3	TRBV5-6	NA	TGTGCCAGCAGCTCCGCTCTGGACACCACTAGCACAGATACGCAGTATTTT	CASSSALDTTSTDTQYF
NA	TRBJ2-1	TRBV29-1	many	TGCAGCGTTGAAGATGGAGTAGGGCCGAGTGATGAGCAGTTCTTC	CSVEDGVGPSDEQFF
NA	TRBJ2-5	TRBV25-1	few	TGTGCCAGCAGTGTCTGGAGGGCCGAGGAGACCCAGTACTTC	CASSVWRAEETQYF
TRBD1	TRBJ2-1	TRBV29-1	few	TGCAGCACAGACAGGGTTAATTACAATGAGCAGTTCTTC	CSTDRVNYNEQFF
NA	TRBJ2-3	TRBV11-2	many	TGTGCCAGCAGCCAACCCTCCGCGGTCACAGATACGCAGTATTTT	CASSQPSAVTDTQYF
NA	TRBJ2-1	TRBV27	NA	TGTGCCAGCGGCTCTGATTGGGGGAATGAGCAGTTCTTC	CASGSDWGNEQFF
NA	TRBJ2-5	TRBV7-9	many	TGTGCCAGCAGCTTAAGAGGGACGAGCGGAGAGACCCAGTACTTC	CASSLRGTSGETQYF
TRBD2	TRBJ2-4	TRBV20-1	NA	TGCAGTGCTAGACACATCAAGACTAGCGGGGCCCCAGATATTCAGTACTTC	CSARHIKTSGAPDIQYF
NA	TRBJ2-7	TRBV29-1	few	TGCAGCGTTGAAGGTCTTACAGCGACGAGCTCCTACGAGCAGTACTTC	CSVEGLTATSSYEQYF
NA	TRBJ2-1	TRBV2	NA	TGTGCCAGCAGTGGGGGGCACTACAATGAGCAGTTCTTC	CASSGGHYNEQFF
NA	TRBJ1-2	TRBV7-9	few	TGTGCCAGTACGACGATGGACAGAGCTAACTATGGCTACACCTTC	CASTTMDRANYGYTF
NA	TRBJ2-1	TRBV7-3	NA	TGTGCCAGCAGCTTACCGCCTTACAATGAGCAGTTCTTC	CASSLPPYNEQFF
TRBD1	TRBJ1-2	TRBV4-2	NA	TGTGCCAGCAGCTCCCAGAGGACAGGGAACTATGGCTACACCTTC	CASSSQRTGNYGYTF
TRBD2	TRBJ2-3	TRBV5-1	few	TGCGCCAGCAGCTTGCTGCTACTAGCGGGAGAGGGAGATACGCAGTATTTT	CASSLLLLAGEGDTQYF
NA	TRBJ1-1	TRBV4-3	few	TGCGCCAGCAGCCAAGTGGGGGCCTTGAACACTGAAGCTTTCTTT	CASSQVGALNTEAFF
TRBD2	TRBJ2-7	TRBV20-1	NA	TGCAGTGCTAGAGGGACTAGCGGATATCCTAACGAGCAGTACTTC	CSARGTSGYPNEQYF
NA	TRBJ2-5	TRBV15	few	TGTGCCACCAGCAGTCTCACTAGAGAGACCCAGTACTTC	CATSSLTRETQYF
NA	TRBJ2-1	TRBV7-3	NA	TGTGCCAGCAGCTTATTTGCTACGGACAATGAGCAGTTCTTC	CASSLFATDNEQFF
NA	TRBJ1-4	TRBV9	few	TGTGCCAGCAGCGGCTATCTAGAGGACGAAAAACTGTTTTTT	CASSGYLEDEKLFF
NA	TRBJ2-7	TRBV29-1	NA	TGCAGCGTTGAAGATTTGGGGTTCCACGAGCAGTACTTC	CSVEDLGFHEQYF
NA	TRBJ2-7	TRBV27	NA	TGTGCCAGCAGTTCTCCGGGACTCACCTCCGAGCAGTACTTC	CASSSPGLTSEQYF
NA	TRBJ1-1	TRBV4-3	NA	TGCGCCAGCAGCCAAGATCGGAGGGGGGACACTGAAGCTTTCTTT	CASSQDRRGDTEAFF
NA	TRBJ2-1	TRBV27	NA	TGTGCCAGCTGGCAAGGGACCTACAATGAGCAGTTCTTC	CASWQGTYNEQFF
TRBD1	TRBJ2-5	TRBV7-8	NA	TGTGCCAGCAGCCTTACGGGACCCGGGACAGGGTTCGGAGAGACCCAGTACTTC	CASSLTGPGTGFGETQYF
NA	TRBJ2-1	TRBV29-1	NA	TGCAGCGTTTTAATGGGTAGCACCTACAATGAGCAGTTCTTC	CSVLMGSTYNEQFF
TRBD1	TRBJ2-7	TRBV20-1	NA	TGCAGTGCCGAGGGGGCATTTTCCTACGAGCAGTACTTC	CSAEGAFSYEQYF
TRBD2	TRBJ2-2	TRBV13	NA	TGTGCCAGCAGCTCTCCCATTTGGACTAGCGGGAGTCCCGGGGAGCTGTTTTTT	CASSSPIWTSGSPGELFF
NA	TRBJ2-7	TRBV4-1	few	TGCGCCAGCAGCCAGTCGGGTTTATACGAGCAGTACTTC	CASSQSGLYEQYF